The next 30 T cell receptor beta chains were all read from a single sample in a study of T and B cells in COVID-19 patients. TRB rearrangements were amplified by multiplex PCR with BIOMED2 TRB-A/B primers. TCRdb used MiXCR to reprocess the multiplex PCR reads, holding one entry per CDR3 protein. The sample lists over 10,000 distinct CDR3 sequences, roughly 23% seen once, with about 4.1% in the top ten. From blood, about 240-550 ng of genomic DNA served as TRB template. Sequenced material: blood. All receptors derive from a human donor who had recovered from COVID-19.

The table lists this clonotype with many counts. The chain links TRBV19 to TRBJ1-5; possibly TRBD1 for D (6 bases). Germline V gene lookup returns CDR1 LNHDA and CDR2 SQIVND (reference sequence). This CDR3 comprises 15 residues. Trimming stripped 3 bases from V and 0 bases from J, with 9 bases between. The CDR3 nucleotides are TGTGCCAGTAGTATCGGGGGGCTTAGCAATCAGCCCCAGCATTTT. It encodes CASSIGGLSNQPQHF.

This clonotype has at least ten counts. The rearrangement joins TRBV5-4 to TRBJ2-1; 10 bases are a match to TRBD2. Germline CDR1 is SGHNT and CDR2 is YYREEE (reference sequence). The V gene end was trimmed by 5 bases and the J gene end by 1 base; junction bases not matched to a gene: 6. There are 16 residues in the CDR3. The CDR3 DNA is TGTGCCAGCAGTTCCTATAGCGGGAGGTCCTACAATGAGCAGTTCTTC. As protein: CASSSYSGRSYNEQFF.

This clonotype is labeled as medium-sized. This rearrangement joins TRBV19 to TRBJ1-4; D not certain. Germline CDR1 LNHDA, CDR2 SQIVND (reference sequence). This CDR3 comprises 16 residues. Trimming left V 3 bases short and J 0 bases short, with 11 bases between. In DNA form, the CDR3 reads TGTGCCAGTAGTATGTCGGAGGGAGCAACTAATGAAAAACTGTTTTTT. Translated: CASSMSEGATNEKLFF.

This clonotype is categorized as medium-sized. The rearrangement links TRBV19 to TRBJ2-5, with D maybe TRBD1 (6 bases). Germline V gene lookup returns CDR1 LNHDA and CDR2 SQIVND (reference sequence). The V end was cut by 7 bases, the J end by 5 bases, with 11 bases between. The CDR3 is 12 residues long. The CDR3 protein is CASNRQGETQYF. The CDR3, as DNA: TGTGCCAGTAATCGGCAGGGGGAGACCCAGTACTTC.

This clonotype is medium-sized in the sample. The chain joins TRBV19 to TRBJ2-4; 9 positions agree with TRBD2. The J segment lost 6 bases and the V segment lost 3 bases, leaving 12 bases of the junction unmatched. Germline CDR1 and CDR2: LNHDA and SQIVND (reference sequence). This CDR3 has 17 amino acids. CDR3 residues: CASSIGGRASGINIQYF. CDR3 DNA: TGTGCCAGTAGTATTGGTGGAAGGGCTAGCGGGATAAACATTCAGTACTTC.

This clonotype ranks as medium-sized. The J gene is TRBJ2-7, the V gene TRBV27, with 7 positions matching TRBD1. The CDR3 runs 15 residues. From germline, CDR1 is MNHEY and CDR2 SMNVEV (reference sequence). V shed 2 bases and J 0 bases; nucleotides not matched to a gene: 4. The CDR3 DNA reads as TGTGCCAGCAGTTTAATCCGGACAGGCTCCTACGAGCAGTACTTC. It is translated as CASSLIRTGSYEQYF.

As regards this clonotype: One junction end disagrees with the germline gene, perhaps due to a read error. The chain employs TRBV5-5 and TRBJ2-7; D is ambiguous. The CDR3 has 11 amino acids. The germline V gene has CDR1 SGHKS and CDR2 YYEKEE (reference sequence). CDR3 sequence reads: CASSFNYEQYF. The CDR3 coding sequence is TGCGCCAGCAGCTTTAACTACGAGCAGTACTTC.

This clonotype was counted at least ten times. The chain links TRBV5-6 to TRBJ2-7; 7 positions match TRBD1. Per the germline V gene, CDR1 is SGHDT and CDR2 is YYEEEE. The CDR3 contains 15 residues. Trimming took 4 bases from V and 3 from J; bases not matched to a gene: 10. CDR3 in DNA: TGTGCCAGCAGCCCCGGAGTGGGACAGCGCTACGAGCAGTACTTC. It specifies CASSPGVGQRYEQYF.

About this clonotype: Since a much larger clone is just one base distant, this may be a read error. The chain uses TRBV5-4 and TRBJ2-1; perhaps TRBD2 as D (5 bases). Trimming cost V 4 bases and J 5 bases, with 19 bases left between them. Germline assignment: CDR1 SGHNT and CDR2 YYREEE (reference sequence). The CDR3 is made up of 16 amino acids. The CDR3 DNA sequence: TGTGCCAGCAGCCCAATCGGGGTATTATCGGACAATGAGCAGTTCTTC. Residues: CASSPIGVLSDNEQFF.

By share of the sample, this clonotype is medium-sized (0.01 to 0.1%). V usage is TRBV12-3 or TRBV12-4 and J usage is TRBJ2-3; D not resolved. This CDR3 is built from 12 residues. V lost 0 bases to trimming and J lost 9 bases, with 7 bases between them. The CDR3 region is CASSLAGTTQYF. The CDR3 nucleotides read TGTGCCAGCAGTTTAGCGGGCACAACGCAGTATTTT.

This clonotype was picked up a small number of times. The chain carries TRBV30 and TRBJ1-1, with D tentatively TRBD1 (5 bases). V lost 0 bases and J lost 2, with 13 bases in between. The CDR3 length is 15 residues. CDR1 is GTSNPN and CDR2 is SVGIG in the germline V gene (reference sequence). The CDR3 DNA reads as TGTGCCTGGAGTGTACCCCCAGGGATCAACACTGAAGCTTTCTTT. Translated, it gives CAWSVPPGINTEAFF.

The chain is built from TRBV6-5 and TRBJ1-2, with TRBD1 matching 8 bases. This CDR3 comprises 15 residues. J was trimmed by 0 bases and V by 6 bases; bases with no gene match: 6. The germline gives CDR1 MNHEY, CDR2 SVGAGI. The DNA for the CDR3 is TGTGCCAGCAGACCGGACAGGGATTCTAACTATGGCTACACCTTC. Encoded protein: CASRPDRDSNYGYTF.

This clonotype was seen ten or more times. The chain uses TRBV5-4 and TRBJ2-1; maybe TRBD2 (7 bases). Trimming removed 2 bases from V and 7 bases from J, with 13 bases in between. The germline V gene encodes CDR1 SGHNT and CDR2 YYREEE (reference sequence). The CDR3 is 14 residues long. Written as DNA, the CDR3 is TGTGCCAGCAGCTTAGGGGGGGGCCTAAATGAGCAGTTCTTC. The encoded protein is CASSLGGGLNEQFF.

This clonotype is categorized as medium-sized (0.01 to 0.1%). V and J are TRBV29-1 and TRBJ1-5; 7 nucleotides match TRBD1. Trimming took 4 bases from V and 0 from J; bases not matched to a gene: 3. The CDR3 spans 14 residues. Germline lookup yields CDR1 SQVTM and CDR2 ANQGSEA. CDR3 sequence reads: CSVGGTDSNQPQHF. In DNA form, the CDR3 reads TGCAGCGTTGGCGGGACAGATAGCAATCAGCCCCAGCATTTT.

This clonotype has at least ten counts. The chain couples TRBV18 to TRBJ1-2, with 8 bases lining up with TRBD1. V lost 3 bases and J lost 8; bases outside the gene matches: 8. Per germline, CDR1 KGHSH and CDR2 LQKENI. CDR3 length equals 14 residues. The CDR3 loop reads CASSPPDRAEGYTF. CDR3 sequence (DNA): TGTGCCAGCTCACCCCCGGACAGGGCGGAGGGCTACACCTTC. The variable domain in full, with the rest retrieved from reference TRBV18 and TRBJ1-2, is NAGVMQNPRHLVRRRGQEARLRCSPMKGHSHVYWYRQLPEEGLKFMVYLQKENIIDESGMPKERFSAEFPKEGPSILRIQQVVRGDSAAYFCASSPPDRAEGYTFGSGTRLTVV.

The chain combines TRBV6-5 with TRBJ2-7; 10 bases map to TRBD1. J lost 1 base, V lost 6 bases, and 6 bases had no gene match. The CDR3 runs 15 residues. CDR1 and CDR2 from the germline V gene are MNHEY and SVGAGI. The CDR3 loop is CASSNRDRGSYEQYF. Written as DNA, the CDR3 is TGTGCCAGCAGCAACCGGGACAGGGGATCCTACGAGCAGTACTTC.

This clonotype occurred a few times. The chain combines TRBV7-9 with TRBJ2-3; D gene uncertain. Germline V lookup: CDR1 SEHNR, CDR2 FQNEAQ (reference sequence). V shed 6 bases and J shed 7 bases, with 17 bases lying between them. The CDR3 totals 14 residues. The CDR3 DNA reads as TGTGCCAGCAGTTTTGAGCTGGATTCGCATACGCAGTATTTT. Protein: CASSFELDSHTQYF.

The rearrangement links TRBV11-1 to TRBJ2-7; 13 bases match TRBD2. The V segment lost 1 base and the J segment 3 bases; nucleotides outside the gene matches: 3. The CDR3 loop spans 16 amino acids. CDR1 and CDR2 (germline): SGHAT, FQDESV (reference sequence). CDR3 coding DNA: TGTGCCAGCAGCTTAGGCGGACTAGCGGGAGTCTACGAGCAGTACTTC. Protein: CASSLGGLAGVYEQYF.

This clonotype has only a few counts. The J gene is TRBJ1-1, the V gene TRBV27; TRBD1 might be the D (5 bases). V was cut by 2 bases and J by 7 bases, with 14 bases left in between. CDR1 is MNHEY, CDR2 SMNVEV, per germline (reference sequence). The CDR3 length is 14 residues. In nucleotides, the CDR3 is TGTGCCAGCAGTTTAGGGGGGGGTAAGATTGAAGCTTTCTTT. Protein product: CASSLGGGKIEAFF.

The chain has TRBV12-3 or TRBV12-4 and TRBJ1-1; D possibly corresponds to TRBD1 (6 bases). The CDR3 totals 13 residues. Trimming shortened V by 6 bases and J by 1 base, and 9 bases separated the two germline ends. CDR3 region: CASSRQENTEAFF. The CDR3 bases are TGTGCCAGCAGCAGACAGGAGAACACTGAAGCTTTCTTT.

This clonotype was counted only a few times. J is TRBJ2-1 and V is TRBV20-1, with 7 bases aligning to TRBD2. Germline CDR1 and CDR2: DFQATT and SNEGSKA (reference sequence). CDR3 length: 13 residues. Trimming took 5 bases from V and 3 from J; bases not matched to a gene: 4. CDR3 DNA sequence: TGCAGTGCTTTGGGACTACACTACAATGAGCAGTTCTTC. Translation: CSALGLHYNEQFF.

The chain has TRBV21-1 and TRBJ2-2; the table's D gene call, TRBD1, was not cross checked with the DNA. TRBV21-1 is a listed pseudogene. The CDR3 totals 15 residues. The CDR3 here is CASSNSSGAEGELFF. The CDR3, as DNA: TGTGCCAGCAGCAATTCGTCAGGGGCAGAGGGGGAGCTGTTTTTT.

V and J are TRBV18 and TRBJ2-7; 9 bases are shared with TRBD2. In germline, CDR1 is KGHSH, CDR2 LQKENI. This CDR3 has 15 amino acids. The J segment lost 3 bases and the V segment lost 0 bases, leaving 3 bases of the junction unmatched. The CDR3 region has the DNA TGTGCCAGCTCACCACCGCCTAGCGGGATCTACGAGCAGTACTTC. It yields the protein CASSPPPSGIYEQYF.

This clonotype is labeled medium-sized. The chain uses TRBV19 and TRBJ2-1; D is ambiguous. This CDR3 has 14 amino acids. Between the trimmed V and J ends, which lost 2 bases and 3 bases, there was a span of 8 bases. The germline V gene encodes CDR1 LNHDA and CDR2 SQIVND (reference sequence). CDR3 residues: CASSILTLYNEQFF. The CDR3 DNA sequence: TGTGCCAGTAGTATATTGACGCTCTACAATGAGCAGTTCTTC.

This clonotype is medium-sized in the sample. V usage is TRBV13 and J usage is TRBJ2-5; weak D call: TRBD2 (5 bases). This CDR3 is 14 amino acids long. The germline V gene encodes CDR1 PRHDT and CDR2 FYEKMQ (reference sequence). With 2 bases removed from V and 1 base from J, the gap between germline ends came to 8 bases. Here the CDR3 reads CASSLIATQETQYF. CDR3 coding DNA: TGTGCCAGCAGCTTAATAGCGACCCAAGAGACCCAGTACTTC.

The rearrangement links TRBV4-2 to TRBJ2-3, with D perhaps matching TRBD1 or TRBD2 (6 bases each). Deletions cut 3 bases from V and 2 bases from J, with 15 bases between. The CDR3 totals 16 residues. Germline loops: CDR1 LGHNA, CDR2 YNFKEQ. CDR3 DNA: TGTGCCAGCAGCCACCGAGAGGGGGGAAACACAGATACGCAGTATTTT. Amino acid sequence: CASSHREGGNTDTQYF.

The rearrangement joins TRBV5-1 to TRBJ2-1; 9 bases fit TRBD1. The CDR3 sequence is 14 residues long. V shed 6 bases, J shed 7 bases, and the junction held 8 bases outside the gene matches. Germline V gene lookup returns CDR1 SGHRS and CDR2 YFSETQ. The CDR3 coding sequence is TGCGCCAGCACCCTCGGGACAGGGAGGAATGAGCAGTTCTTC. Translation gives CASTLGTGRNEQFF.

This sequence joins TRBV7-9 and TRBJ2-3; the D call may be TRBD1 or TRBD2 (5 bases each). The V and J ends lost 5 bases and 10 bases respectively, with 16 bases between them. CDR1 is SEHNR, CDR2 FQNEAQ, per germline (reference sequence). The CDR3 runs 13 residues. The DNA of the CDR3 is TGTGCCAGCAGCATCCGGGACCCTCGGTCGCAGTATTTT. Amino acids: CASSIRDPRSQYF.

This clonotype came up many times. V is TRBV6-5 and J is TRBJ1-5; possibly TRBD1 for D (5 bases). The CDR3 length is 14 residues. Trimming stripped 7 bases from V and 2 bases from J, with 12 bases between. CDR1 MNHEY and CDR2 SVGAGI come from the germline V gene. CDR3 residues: CASKVLQGNQPQHF. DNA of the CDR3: TGTGCCAGCAAAGTCTTACAGGGCAATCAGCCCCAGCATTTT.

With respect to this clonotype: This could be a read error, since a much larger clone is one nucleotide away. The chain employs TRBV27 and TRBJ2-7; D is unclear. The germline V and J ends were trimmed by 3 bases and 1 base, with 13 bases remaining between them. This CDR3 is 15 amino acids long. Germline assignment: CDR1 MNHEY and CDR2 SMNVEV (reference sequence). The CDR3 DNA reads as TGTGCCAGCAGTTTGGGGTGGGGTAAGTCCTACGAGCAGTACTTC. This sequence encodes CASSLGWGKSYEQYF.